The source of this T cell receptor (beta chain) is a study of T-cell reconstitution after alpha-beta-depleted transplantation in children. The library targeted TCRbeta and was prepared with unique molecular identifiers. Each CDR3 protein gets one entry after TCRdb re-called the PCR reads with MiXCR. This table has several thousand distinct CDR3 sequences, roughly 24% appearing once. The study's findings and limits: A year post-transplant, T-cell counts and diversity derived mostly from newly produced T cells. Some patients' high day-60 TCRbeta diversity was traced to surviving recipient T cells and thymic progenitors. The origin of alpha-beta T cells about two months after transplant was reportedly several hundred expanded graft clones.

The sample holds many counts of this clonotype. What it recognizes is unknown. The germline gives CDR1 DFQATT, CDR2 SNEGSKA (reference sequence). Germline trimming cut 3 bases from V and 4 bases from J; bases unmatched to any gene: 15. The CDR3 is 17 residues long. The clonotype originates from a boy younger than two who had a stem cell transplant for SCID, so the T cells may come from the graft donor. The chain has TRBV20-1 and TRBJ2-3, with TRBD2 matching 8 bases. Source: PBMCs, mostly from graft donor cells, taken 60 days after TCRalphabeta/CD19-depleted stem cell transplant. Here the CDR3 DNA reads TGCAGTGCTAGTCGGTTAGCGGGGCCCACCGGGTCAGATACGCAGTATTTT. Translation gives CSASRLAGPTGSDTQYF.